The 17 T cell receptor beta chains in this list originate from one sample, sequenced in a study of T cell responses to AZD1222 COVID-19 vaccine. Profiling relied on immunoSEQ multiplex PCR, and the TCRdb table lists in-frame clones only, not all of them. The sample contains about 29,000 clones, roughly 92% of which appear only once. This specimen consisted of peripheral blood, obtained on day 0 of AZD1222 vaccination. Receptor source: an adult in good health.

The chain has TRBV5-1 and TRBJ1-4, with TRBD1 identical over 8 bases. J lost 1 base, V lost 2 bases, and 4 bases had no gene match. The CDR3 is made up of 16 amino acids. In germline, CDR1 is SGHRS, CDR2 YFSETQ. CDR3 nucleotides: TGCGCCAGCAGCTTCCAGGGGGCGGAAACTAATGAAAAACTGTTTTTT. It translates to CASSFQGAETNEKLFF.

This rearrangement joins TRBV6-1 to TRBJ1-1; 7 bases match TRBD1. Germline V gene sequence: CDR1 MNHNS, CDR2 SASEGT. The length of the CDR3 is 16 residues. V trimming: 3 bases; J trimming: 3 bases; junction bases outside the gene matches: 10. Here the CDR3 reads CASSDLETGRDTEAFF. The CDR3 coding sequence is TGTGCCAGCAGTGACCTGGAGACAGGGAGGGACACTGAAGCTTTCTTT.

V usage is TRBV4-2 and J usage is TRBJ1-2; a weak D match, TRBD1 (6 bases). V lost 4 bases and J 6 bases, leaving 9 bases between the germline ends. This CDR3 region has 12 residues. Germline V CDR1 and CDR2: LGHNA, YNFKEQ. The CDR3 DNA sequence: TGTGCCAGCAGCCTACAGGGCGATGGCTACACCTTC. It yields the protein CASSLQGDGYTF.

The chain employs TRBV5-1 and TRBJ2-2; 8 nucleotides match TRBD2. V dropped 2 bases and J dropped 6; count of bases not matched to a gene: 3. The CDR3 covers 14 residues. Germline loops: CDR1 SGHRS, CDR2 YFSETQ. CDR3 sequence (DNA): TGCGCCAGCAGCTTTTGGCGGGGGGCCGGGGAGCTGTTTTTT. The encoded protein is CASSFWRGAGELFF. The full variable domain, in which reference TRBV5-1 and TRBJ2-2 provide the parts outside the CDR3, is KAGVTQTPRYLIKTRGQQVTLSCSPISGHRSVSWYQQTPGQGLQFLFEYFSETQRNKGNFPGRFSGRQFSNSRSEMNVSTLELGDSALYLCASSFWRGAGELFFGEGSRLTVL.

The rearrangement joins TRBV6-6 to TRBJ2-7; 8 bases fit TRBD2. Trimming removed 8 bases from V and 3 bases from J; junction bases left unmatched: 6. The CDR3 has 13 amino acids. Germline CDR1 is MNHNY and CDR2 is SVGAGI (reference sequence). The CDR3 DNA sequence: TGTGCCAGCGGAGTAGCGGGGAGCTACGAGCAGTACTTC. Its translation is CASGVAGSYEQYF.

The chain combines TRBV2 with TRBJ2-1; TRBD2 agrees at 8 bases. The CDR3 is made up of 16 amino acids. After removal of 1 base from V and 4 bases from J, the junction contained 6 bases not matched to a gene. The germline V gene has CDR1 SNHLY and CDR2 FYNNEI. CDR3 nucleotides: TGTGCCAGCAGTGAAGGGTGGTCTAGCGGGTACAATGAGCAGTTCTTC. The encoded protein is CASSEGWSSGYNEQFF.

The genes are TRBV4-3 and TRBJ1-5, with 10 bases matching TRBD1. Germline V gene lookup returns CDR1 LGHNA and CDR2 YSLEER. This CDR3 is built from 15 residues. The V gene end was trimmed by 4 bases and the J gene end by 3 bases; junction bases not matched to a gene: 3. The CDR3 loop reads CASSLDRGSNQPQHF. DNA for the CDR3: TGCGCCAGCAGCCTGGACAGGGGGTCCAATCAGCCCCAGCATTTT.

This chain joins TRBV4-3 and TRBJ1-1; 9 bases match TRBD1. The CDR3 is 18 residues long. Germline-derived CDR1 and CDR2 are LGHNA and YSLEER. Trimming took 2 bases from V and 3 from J; bases not matched to a gene: 13. The CDR3 sequence: CASSQRGQGRIRDTEAFF. For the CDR3, the DNA is TGCGCCAGCAGCCAAAGAGGACAGGGGAGGATTCGGGACACTGAAGCTTTCTTT.

This chain uses TRBV4-1 with TRBJ2-4, with TRBD1 as a possible D gene (5 bases). Germline V CDR1 and CDR2: MGHRA, YSYEKL. Trimming left V 0 bases short and J 0 bases short, with 18 bases between. The length of the CDR3 is 19 residues. The CDR3 sequence is CASSQDGRVSTLAKNIQYF. DNA of the CDR3: TGCGCCAGCAGCCAAGATGGCAGGGTATCTACATTAGCCAAAAACATTCAGTACTTC.

The chain is built from TRBV4-1 and TRBJ2-2; 9 positions agree with TRBD2. This CDR3 spans 18 amino acids. Trimming cost V 3 bases and J 3 bases; bases outside gene matches: 11. Germline CDR1 and CDR2: MGHRA and YSYEKL. CDR3 sequence reads: CASSQAFLAGRDTGELFF. In nucleotides, the CDR3 is TGCGCCAGCAGCCAGGCTTTCCTAGCGGGAAGGGACACCGGGGAGCTGTTTTTT.

V and J are TRBV12-5 and TRBJ2-2, with D possibly TRBD1 on 5 matching bases. Trimming stripped 8 bases from V and 4 bases from J, with 8 bases between. The germline gives CDR1 LGHNT, CDR2 FRNRAP. The CDR3 has 12 residues. CDR3 in DNA: TGTGCTAGTACAGGTTCCACCGGGGAGCTGTTTTTT. Amino acids: CASTGSTGELFF.

V is TRBV27 and J is TRBJ1-5; D ambiguous. This CDR3 contains 13 residues. Per the germline V gene, CDR1 is MNHEY and CDR2 is SMNVEV (reference sequence). V was cut by 6 bases and J by 2 bases, with 8 bases left in between. The CDR3 spells CASSRQGNQPQHF. In nucleotides, the CDR3 is TGTGCCAGCAGCAGACAAGGCAATCAGCCCCAGCATTTT.

This clone is labeled medium-sized. The chain uses TRBV7-9 and TRBJ1-5; no definite D call. Germline CDR1 reads SEHNR; CDR2 reads FQNEAQ (reference sequence). The CDR3 is made up of 16 amino acids. V gave up 5 bases and J gave up 4 bases, with 18 bases separating them. CDR3 sequence reads: CASSPARVWENQPQHF. The CDR3, as DNA: TGTGCCAGCAGCCCCGCTCGGGTTTGGGAAAATCAGCCCCAGCATTTT. Filled out from reference TRBV7-9 and TRBJ1-5, the complete variable domain reads DTGVSQNPRHKITKRGQNVTFRCDPISEHNRLYWYRQTLGQGPEFLTYFQNEAQLEKSRLLSDRFSAERPKGSFSTLEIQRTEQGDSAMYLCASSPARVWENQPQHFGDGTRLSIL.

This clone has more than one count but fewer than ten. The chain recombines TRBV28 with TRBJ1-1; D call uncertain. Germline V lookup: CDR1 MDHEN, CDR2 SYDVKM. The V and J ends lost 5 bases and 0 bases respectively, with 10 bases between them. This CDR3 region has 14 residues. CDR3 nucleotides: TGTGCCAGCAGTGACGAGTGGATGAACACTGAAGCTTTCTTT. Translation gives CASSDEWMNTEAFF.

The genes are TRBV14 and TRBJ1-1, with a tentative D call TRBD1 (5 bases). CDR3 length equals 18 residues. V lost 0 bases to trimming and J lost 4 bases, with 21 bases between them. Germline V gives CDR1 SGHDN, CDR2 FVKESK. As DNA, the CDR3 is TGTGCCAGCAGCCAAGATAAGGGACGGGGAGGGGAGGCCACTGAAGCTTTCTTT. It specifies CASSQDKGRGGEATEAFF.

This rearrangement joins TRBV7-6 to TRBJ2-5; 10 positions agree with TRBD1. Trimming at V came to 4 bases and at J to 2 bases, leaving 1 base not matched to a gene. The CDR3 totals 14 residues. Germline CDR1 is SGHVS and CDR2 is FNYEAQ. The DNA of the CDR3 is TGTGCCAGCAGCTGGGGACAGGGGCAAGAGACCCAGTACTTC. It translates to CASSWGQGQETQYF.

This chain connects TRBV6-6 to TRBJ2-1, with D perhaps matching TRBD2 (5 bases). This CDR3 spans 13 amino acids. V was pared by 10 bases and J by 4 bases, with 14 bases between. The germline V gene encodes CDR1 MNHNY and CDR2 SVGAGI (reference sequence). In nucleotides, the CDR3 is TGTGCCACCACCGGACTGCCATACAATGAGCAGTTCTTC. Translation gives CATTGLPYNEQFF.